This T cell receptor (beta chain) stems from a study of cytomegalovirus exposure and HLA in healthy donors. Profiling relied on immunoSEQ multiplex PCR, and the TCRdb table lists in-frame clones only, not all of them. The data contain about 64,000 clones, roughly 94% of them singletons. The CDR3 length is 15 residues. The germline gives CDR1 MGHRA, CDR2 YSYEKL. The V segment lost 3 bases and the J segment 5 bases; nucleotides outside the gene matches: 5. Study-level points and caveats: The study designated around 150 TCR beta chains cytomegalovirus-associated. For cytomegalovirus status, the classifier reportedly gave diagnoses with high specificity and sensitivity. A few chains linked to CMV were shown in vitro to be specific for CMV antigens. Most sequenced TCRs were rare (though some public TCRs occurred in many donors).

On this clone: Antigen unknown.

Sequencing used PBMCs. The source is a woman in her late teens or twenties in good health and CMV-seropositive. J is TRBJ2-7 and V is TRBV4-1; 12 nucleotides align to TRBD2. The CDR3 DNA reads as TGCGCCAGCAGCCAGGCTAGCGGGGGGGACCACGAGCAGTACTTC. Translation: CASSQASGGDHEQYF.